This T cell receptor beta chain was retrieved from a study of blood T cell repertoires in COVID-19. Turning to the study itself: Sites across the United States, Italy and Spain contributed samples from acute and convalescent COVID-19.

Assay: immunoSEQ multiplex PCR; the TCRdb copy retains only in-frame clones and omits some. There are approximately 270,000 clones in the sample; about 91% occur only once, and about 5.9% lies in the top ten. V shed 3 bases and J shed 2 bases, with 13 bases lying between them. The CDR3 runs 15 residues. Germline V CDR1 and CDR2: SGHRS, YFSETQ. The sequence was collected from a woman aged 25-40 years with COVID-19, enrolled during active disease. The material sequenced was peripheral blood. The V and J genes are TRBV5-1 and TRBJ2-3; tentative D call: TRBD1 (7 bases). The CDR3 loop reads CASSWGDSLTDTQYF. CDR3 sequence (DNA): TGCGCCAGCAGCTGGGGGGACAGCCTCACAGATACGCAGTATTTT.